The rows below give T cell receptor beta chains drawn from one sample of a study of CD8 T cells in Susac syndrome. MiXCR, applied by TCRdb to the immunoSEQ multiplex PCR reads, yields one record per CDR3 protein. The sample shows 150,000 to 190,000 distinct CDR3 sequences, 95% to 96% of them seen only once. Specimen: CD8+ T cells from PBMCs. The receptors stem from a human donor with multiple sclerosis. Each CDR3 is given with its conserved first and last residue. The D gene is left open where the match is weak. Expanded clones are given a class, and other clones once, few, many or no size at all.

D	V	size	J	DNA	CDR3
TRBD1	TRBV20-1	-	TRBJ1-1	TGCAGTGCGCGGACAGGCCGGAGGACTGAAGCTTTCTTT	CSARTGRRTEAFF
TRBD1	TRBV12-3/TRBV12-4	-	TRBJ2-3	TGTGCCAGCGGGGAATGGGACAGGGCTAGCACAGATACGCAGTATTTT	CASGEWDRASTDTQYF
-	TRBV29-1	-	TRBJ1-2	TGCAGCGCCTCAGGGGCCCTAAACTATGGCTACACCTTC	CSASGALNYGYTF
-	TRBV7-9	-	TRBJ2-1	TGTGCCAGCAGCGCGATCAACAATGAGCAGTTCTTC	CASSAINNEQFF
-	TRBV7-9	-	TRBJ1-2	TGTGCCAGCAGCCCCCCGGTACAGGCCAACTATGGCTACACCTTC	CASSPPVQANYGYTF
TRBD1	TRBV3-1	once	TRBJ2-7	TGTGCCAGCAGTCCGGGACAGGAGAGCTCCTACGAGCAGTACTTC	CASSPGQESSYEQYF
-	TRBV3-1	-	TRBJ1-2	TGTGCCAGCAGCCACCTAAGTCGCGACAGCCTCTATGGCTACACCTTC	CASSHLSRDSLYGYTF
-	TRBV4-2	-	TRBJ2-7	TGTGCCAGCAGCCAATCCTTCAAAGGGACCCCGGCCTACGAGCAGTACTTC	CASSQSFKGTPAYEQYF
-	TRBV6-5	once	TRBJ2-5	TGTGCCAGTAGCAGGCAGACCCAGTACTTC	CASSRQTQYF
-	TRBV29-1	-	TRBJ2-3	TGCAGCGTTGAACCGACTACTAGTCCCGAGGGTACGCAGTATTTT	CSVEPTTSPEGTQYF
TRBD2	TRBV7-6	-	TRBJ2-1	TGTGCCAGCAGCGTGCCGCCGGCGGGAGGGTCCTACAATGAGCAGTTCTTC	CASSVPPAGGSYNEQFF
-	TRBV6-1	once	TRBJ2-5	TGTGCCACCAGTAACGCGGGACCCACGTGGGAGACCCAGTACTTC	CATSNAGPTWETQYF
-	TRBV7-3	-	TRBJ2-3	TGTGCCAGCAGCTCCTACACTGGAGATACGCAGTATTTT	CASSSYTGDTQYF
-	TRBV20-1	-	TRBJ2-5	TGCAGTGCTAGTGTCTTCAGTGCGTACGAGACCCAGTACTTC	CSASVFSAYETQYF
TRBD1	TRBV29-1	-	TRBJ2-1	TGCAGCGTAGACAGGGGAAGGGCGGCAGGTGGTGAGCAGTTCTTC	CSVDRGRAAGGEQFF
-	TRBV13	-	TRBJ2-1	TGTGCCAGCAGGGCACCGGGACTTTACAATGAGCAGTTCTTC	CASRAPGLYNEQFF
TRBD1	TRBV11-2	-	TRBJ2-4	TGTGCCAGCACCTGGGGACAGGGAAACATTCAGTACTTC	CASTWGQGNIQYF